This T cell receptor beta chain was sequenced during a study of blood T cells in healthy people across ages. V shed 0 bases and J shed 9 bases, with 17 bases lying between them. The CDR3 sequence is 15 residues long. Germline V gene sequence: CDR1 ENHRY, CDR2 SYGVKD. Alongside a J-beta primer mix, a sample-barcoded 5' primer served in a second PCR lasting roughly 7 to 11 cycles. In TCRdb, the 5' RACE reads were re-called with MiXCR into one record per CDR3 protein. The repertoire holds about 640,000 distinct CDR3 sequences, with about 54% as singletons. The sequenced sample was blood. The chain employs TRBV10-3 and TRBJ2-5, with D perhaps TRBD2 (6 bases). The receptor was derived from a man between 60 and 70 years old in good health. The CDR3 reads CAISESELALKAQYF. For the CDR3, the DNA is TGTGCCATCAGTGAGTCGGAACTAGCTCTCAAGGCCCAGTACTTC.